The 22 T cell receptor beta chains below were found in one sample sequenced in a study of T cells in Graves' hyperthyroidism and ophthalmopathy. RNA transcripts served as the template for amplifying TCR beta CDR3 regions. The HTBI primer set served for first-round RT-PCR of the TCR CDR3. Each CDR3 protein is one row after TCRdb ran MiXCR on the multiplex PCR reads. The table lists a few hundred thousand distinct CDR3 sequences, 18% of them singletons. Specimen: blood. The receptor set was obtained from a man between 18 and 35 years old with Graves' ophthalmopathy.

This clonotype was found many times. This chain uses TRBV12-3 or TRBV12-4 with TRBJ1-6; 8 nucleotides line up with TRBD1. CDR3 size: 15 residues. The J segment lost 6 bases and the V segment lost 6 bases, leaving 7 bases of the junction unmatched. The CDR3 bases are TGTGCCAGCAGCTCGGACAGGGCAACTAATTCACCCCTCCACTTT. Its translation is CASSSDRATNSPLHF.

The chain has TRBV4-1 and TRBJ2-5; 7 positions match TRBD2. In germline, CDR1 is MGHRA, CDR2 YSYEKL. The length of the CDR3 is 14 residues. V shed 3 bases, J shed 1 base, and the junction held 2 bases outside the gene matches. CDR3 sequence: CASSQGGSQETQYF. The DNA of the CDR3 is TGCGCCAGCAGCCAGGGGGGGAGCCAAGAGACCCAGTACTTC.

This clonotype was found a few times. The V and J genes are TRBV6-1 and TRBJ2-7; no reliable D call. V lost 1 base to trimming and J lost 3 bases, with 13 bases between them. Germline loops: CDR1 MNHNS, CDR2 SASEGT. This CDR3 is 15 amino acids long. The CDR3 nucleotides read TGTGCCAGCAGTGAAGAAGGTCTTATAGGCTACGAGCAGTACTTC. Translated: CASSEEGLIGYEQYF.

This clonotype has just a few counts. The V gene is TRBV2, the J gene TRBJ1-5; D possibly corresponds to TRBD1 (6 bases). The CDR3 sequence is 14 residues long. From germline, CDR1 is SNHLY and CDR2 FYNNEI. The V gene lost 6 bases and the J gene lost 4 bases, with 13 bases spanning the gap. The CDR3 region has the DNA TGTGCCAGCAGGAAACAGGGAGGGAATCAGCCCCAGCATTTT. It is translated as CASRKQGGNQPQHF. The variable domain in full, with the rest retrieved from reference TRBV2 and TRBJ1-5, is EPEVTQTPSHQVTQMGQEVILRCVPISNHLYFYWYRQILGQKVEFLVSFYNNEISEKSEIFDDQFSVERPDGSNFTLKIRSTKLEDSAMYFCASRKQGGNQPQHFGDGTRLSIL.

This clonotype was recorded a few times. A read error may be the cause here, since a much bigger clone is one base away. This likely comes from a read error, as the CDR3 has no conserved phenylalanine or tryptophan at its end. CDR3 DNA sequence: TGTGCCAGCAGCACCGAAGCGATGAACACTGAAGCTTTCTCT. It specifies CASSTEAMNTEAFS. V gene TRBV7-9 combines with J gene TRBJ1-1; no reliable D call. This CDR3 contains 14 residues. The germline V and J ends were trimmed by 5 bases and 0 bases, with 10 bases remaining between them. CDR1 and CDR2 from the germline V gene are SEHNR and FQNEAQ (reference sequence).

This clonotype was counted many times. The chain links TRBV5-1 to TRBJ1-2; D is undetermined. With 4 bases removed from V and 2 bases from J, the gap between germline ends came to 6 bases. Germline assignment: CDR1 SGHRS and CDR2 YFSETQ. The CDR3 is made up of 12 amino acids. This chain's CDR3 is CASSGNNYGYTF. As DNA, the CDR3 is TGCGCCAGCAGCGGTAACAACTATGGCTACACCTTC.

This clonotype was seen ten or more times. The V call is TRBV27, the J call TRBJ2-1, with TRBD2 matching over 12 bases. This CDR3 comprises 18 residues. With V trimmed by 7 bases and J by 10 bases, 20 bases remained unmatched. Germline CDR1 reads MNHEY; CDR2 reads SMNVEV (reference sequence). CDR3 protein: CASTPSGGAWRVGWEQFF. Here the CDR3 DNA reads TGTGCCAGCACCCCTAGCGGGGGGGCGTGGAGAGTGGGTTGGGAGCAGTTCTTC.

This clonotype was counted a few times. The genes are TRBV7-3 and TRBJ2-6; 7 positions agree with TRBD2. The germline CDR1 and CDR2 sequences are SGHTA and FQGTGA. The V gene end was trimmed by 5 bases and the J gene end by 0 bases; junction bases not matched to a gene: 7. This CDR3 has 17 residues. CDR3 bases: TGTGCCAGCAGCCCTACCCGACTAGCCTCTGGGGCCAACGTCCTGACTTTC. It codes for CASSPTRLASGANVLTF.

As to this clonotype: A much larger clone differs by one base, so this may be a read error. This chain connects TRBV12-3 or TRBV12-4 to TRBJ1-6; possibly TRBD1 for D (5 bases). V was cut by 10 bases and J by 0 bases, with 16 bases left in between. The length of the CDR3 is 16 residues. CDR3 in amino acids: CAIRPGRSSYNSPLHF. For the CDR3, the DNA is TGTGCCATCAGGCCGGGACGGAGCTCCTATAATTCACCCCTCCACTTT.

This clonotype appeared once. V is TRBV20-1 and J is TRBJ2-1, with 8 bases fitting TRBD1. Germline CDR1 and CDR2: DFQATT and SNEGSKA (reference sequence). The ends lost 6 bases at V and 8 bases at J; junction bases unmatched: 15. This CDR3 region has 15 residues. CDR3 nucleotide sequence: TGCAGTGCCAGGACAGGGTCCACCGGCGGGGATGAGCAGTTCTTC. It specifies CSARTGSTGGDEQFF.

This clonotype was seen ten or more times. The chain carries TRBV3-1 and TRBJ2-7; tentative D call: TRBD1 (5 bases). V shed 3 bases and J shed 6 bases, with 12 bases lying between them. The CDR3 is made up of 13 amino acids. Germline V lookup: CDR1 LGHDT, CDR2 YNNKEL (reference sequence). The CDR3 nucleotides read TGTGCCAGCAGCCATTCAGACAGAGCCGAGCAGTACTTC. It yields the protein CASSHSDRAEQYF.

This clonotype has at least ten counts. The chain employs TRBV11-2 and TRBJ2-1; TRBD2 matches at 14 bases. Germline lookup yields CDR1 SGHAT and CDR2 FQNNGV. The trim removed 5 bases at V and 5 bases at J, leaving 5 bases unmatched. There are 16 residues in the CDR3. In nucleotides, the CDR3 is TGTGCCAGCAGCCCGGGACTAGCGGGGGCAGACAATGAGCAGTTCTTC. It specifies CASSPGLAGADNEQFF.

In its sample, this clonotype was seen many times. The J gene is TRBJ1-2, the V gene TRBV2, with 11 bases matching TRBD1. The germline gives CDR1 SNHLY, CDR2 FYNNEI. Germline trimming cut 4 bases from V and 7 bases from J; bases unmatched to any gene: 2. The CDR3 runs to 13 residues. The CDR3 spells CASSGTGGGGYTF. CDR3 in DNA: TGTGCCAGCAGTGGGACAGGGGGCGGTGGCTACACCTTC.

The chain links TRBV14 to TRBJ1-6; the D is unclear. V was shortened by 1 base and J by 11 bases, with 15 bases between the two germline ends. This CDR3 contains 15 residues. Germline-derived CDR1 and CDR2 are SGHDN and FVKESK. In DNA form, the CDR3 reads TGTGCCAGCAGCCAAGGAACTGGGGTAGGGACACCCCTCCACTTT. Its protein product is CASSQGTGVGTPLHF.

This clonotype came up many times. The chain has TRBV2 and TRBJ1-5; 7 bases align to TRBD1. V lost 3 bases to trimming and J lost 4 bases; unmatched junction nucleotides: 12. Germline loops: CDR1 SNHLY, CDR2 FYNNEI. The CDR3 loop spans 17 amino acids. CDR3 amino acids: CASSDLLYRGRNQPQHF. The CDR3 bases are TGTGCCAGCAGTGACCTCTTATACAGGGGAAGAAATCAGCCCCAGCATTTT.

CDR3 protein: CASSQRVMNTEAFF. CDR3 DNA: TGCGCCAGCAGCCAAAGGGTCATGAACACTGAAGCTTTCTTT. The rearrangement links TRBV4-1 to TRBJ1-1; D gene uncertain. Germline V gene data show CDR1 as MGHRA and CDR2 as YSYEKL. The CDR3 length is 14 residues. V dropped 2 bases and J dropped 0 bases, with 7 bases sitting between them.

The chain uses TRBV7-9 and TRBJ2-7, with 11 positions matching TRBD2. The CDR3 contains 18 residues. V was pared by 6 bases and J by 4 bases, with 17 bases of the junction left unmatched. Germline-derived CDR1 and CDR2 are SEHNR and FQNEAQ (reference sequence). CDR3 in amino acids: CASSRDSSGGPFMYEQYF. CDR3 in DNA: TGTGCCAGCAGTCGGGACTCTAGCGGGGGGCCGTTTATGTACGAGCAGTACTTC.

This clonotype appeared a few times. The gene calls are TRBV19 and TRBJ2-7; tentative D call: TRBD2 (5 bases). The ends were cut back, 0 bases at V and 1 base at J, with 7 bases in the middle. CDR1 and CDR2 from the germline V gene are LNHDA and SQIVND (reference sequence). This CDR3 comprises 14 residues. As DNA, the CDR3 is TGTGCCAGTAGTATAGACGGGGATTCCTACGAGCAGTACTTC. Residues: CASSIDGDSYEQYF.

The chain is built from TRBV29-1 and TRBJ2-5; possible D gene TRBD2, 5 bases. Germline V gene sequence: CDR1 SQVTM, CDR2 ANQGSEA. The germline V and J ends were trimmed by 8 bases and 4 bases, with 14 bases remaining between them. The CDR3 spans 12 residues. The CDR3 spells CSLIGGTETQYF. In DNA form, the CDR3 reads TGCAGCCTCATTGGAGGTACAGAGACCCAGTACTTC.

This clonotype has ten or more counts. The chain employs TRBV20-1 and TRBJ2-5; 10 bases are a match to TRBD2. Germline V lookup: CDR1 DFQATT, CDR2 SNEGSKA (reference sequence). The CDR3 totals 13 residues. The CDR3 region is CSLEAGGGETQYF. CDR3 coding DNA: TGCAGCCTAGAAGCGGGGGGGGGAGAGACCCAGTACTTC.

The chain carries TRBV10-3 and TRBJ2-7; 8 bases are a match to TRBD2. The V and J ends lost 5 bases and 7 bases, in that order; junction bases with no gene match: 7. Germline V lookup: CDR1 ENHRY, CDR2 SYGVKD. This CDR3 is 13 amino acids long. This CDR3 is CAISPGGRGEQYF. Written as DNA, the CDR3 is TGTGCCATCAGTCCGGGGGGGCGAGGGGAGCAGTACTTC.

This chain connects TRBV29-1 to TRBJ1-4; D is unresolved. This CDR3 has 18 residues. The V and J ends lost 0 bases and 4 bases respectively, with 21 bases between them. Germline-derived CDR1 and CDR2 are SQVTM and ANQGSEA. In nucleotides, the CDR3 is TGCAGCGTTGAAGATGGAGGGAAGGAGGGTGCCTTTAATGAAAAACTGTTTTTT. Translation: CSVEDGGKEGAFNEKLFF.